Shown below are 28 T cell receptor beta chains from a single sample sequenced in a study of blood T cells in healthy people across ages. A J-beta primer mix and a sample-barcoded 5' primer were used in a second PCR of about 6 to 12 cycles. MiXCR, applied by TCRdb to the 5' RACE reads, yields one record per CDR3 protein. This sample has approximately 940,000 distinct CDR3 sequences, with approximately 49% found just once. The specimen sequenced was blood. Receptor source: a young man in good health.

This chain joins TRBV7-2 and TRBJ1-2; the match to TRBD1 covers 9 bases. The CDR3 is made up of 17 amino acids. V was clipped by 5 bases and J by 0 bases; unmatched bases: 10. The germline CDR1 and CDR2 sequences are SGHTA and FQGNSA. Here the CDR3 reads CASSVGPNRGPNYGYTF. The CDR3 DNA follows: TGTGCCAGCAGCGTGGGACCAAACAGGGGGCCTAACTATGGCTACACCTTC.

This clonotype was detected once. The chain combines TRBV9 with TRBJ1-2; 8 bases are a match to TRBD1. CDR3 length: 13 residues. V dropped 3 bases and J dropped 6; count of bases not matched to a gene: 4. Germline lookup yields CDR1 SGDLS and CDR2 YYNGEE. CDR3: CASSDRGSNGYTF. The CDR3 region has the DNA TGTGCCAGCAGCGACAGGGGGTCGAATGGCTACACCTTC.

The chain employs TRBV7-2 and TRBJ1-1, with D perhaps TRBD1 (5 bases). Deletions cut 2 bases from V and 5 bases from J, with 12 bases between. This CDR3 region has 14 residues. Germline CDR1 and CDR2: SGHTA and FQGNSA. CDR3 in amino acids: CASSLTGTWTEAFF. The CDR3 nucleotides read TGTGCCAGCAGCTTAACGGGGACCTGGACTGAAGCTTTCTTT.

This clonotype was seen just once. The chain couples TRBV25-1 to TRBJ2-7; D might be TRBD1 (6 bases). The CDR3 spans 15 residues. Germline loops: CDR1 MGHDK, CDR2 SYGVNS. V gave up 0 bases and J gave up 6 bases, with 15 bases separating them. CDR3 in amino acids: CASSEYGGQGREQYF. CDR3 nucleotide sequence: TGTGCCAGCAGTGAATATGGGGGCCAGGGGCGCGAGCAGTACTTC.

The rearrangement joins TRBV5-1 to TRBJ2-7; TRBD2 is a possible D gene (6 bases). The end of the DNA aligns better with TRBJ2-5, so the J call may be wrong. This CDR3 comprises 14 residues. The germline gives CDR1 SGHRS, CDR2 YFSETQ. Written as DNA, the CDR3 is TGCGCCAGCAGCCCGGGACTGACGCAAGAGACCCAGTACTTC. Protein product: CASSPGLTQETQYF.

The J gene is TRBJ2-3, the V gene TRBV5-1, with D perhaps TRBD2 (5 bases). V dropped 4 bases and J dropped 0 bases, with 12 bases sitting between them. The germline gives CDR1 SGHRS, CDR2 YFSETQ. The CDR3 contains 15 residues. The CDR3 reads CASSVAGPSTDTQYF. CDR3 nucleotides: TGCGCCAGCAGCGTCGCGGGTCCTAGCACAGATACGCAGTATTTT.

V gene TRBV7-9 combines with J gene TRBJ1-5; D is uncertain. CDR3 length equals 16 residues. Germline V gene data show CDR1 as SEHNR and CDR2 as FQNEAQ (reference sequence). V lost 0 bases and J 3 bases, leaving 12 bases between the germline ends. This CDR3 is CASSLAGKSDNQPQHF. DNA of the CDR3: TGTGCCAGCAGCTTAGCAGGGAAGAGTGACAATCAGCCCCAGCATTTT.

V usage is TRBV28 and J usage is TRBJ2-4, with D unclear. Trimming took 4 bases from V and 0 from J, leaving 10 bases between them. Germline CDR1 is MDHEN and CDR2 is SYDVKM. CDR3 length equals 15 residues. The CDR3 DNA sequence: TGTGCCAGCAGTTGGGGATCTTTAGCCAAAAACATTCAGTACTTC. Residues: CASSWGSLAKNIQYF.

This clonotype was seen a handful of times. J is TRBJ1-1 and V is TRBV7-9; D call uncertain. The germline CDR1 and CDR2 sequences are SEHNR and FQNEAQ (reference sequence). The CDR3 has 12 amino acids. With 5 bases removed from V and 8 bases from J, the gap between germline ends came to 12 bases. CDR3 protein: CASSPRTAEAFF. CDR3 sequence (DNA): TGTGCCAGCAGCCCCCGGACCGCCGAAGCTTTCTTT.

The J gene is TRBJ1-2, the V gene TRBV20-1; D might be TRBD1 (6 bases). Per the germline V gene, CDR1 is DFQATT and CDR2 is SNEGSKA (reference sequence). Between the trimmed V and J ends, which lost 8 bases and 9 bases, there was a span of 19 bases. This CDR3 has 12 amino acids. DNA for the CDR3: TGCAGTCACAAAGAGGAAGGGGGGAGCTACACCTTC. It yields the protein CSHKEEGGSYTF.

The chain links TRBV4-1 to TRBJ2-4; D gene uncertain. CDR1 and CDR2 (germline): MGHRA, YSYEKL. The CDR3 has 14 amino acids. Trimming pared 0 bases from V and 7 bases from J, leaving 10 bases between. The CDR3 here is CASSQDGVNNIQYF. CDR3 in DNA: TGCGCCAGCAGCCAAGATGGGGTTAATAACATTCAGTACTTC.

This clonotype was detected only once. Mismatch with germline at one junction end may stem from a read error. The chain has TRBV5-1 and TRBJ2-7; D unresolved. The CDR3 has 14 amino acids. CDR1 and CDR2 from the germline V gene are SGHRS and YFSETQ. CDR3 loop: CASSLTTTSHEQYF. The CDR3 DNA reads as TGCGCCAGCAGCTTGACGACGACCTCCCACGAGCAGTACTTC.

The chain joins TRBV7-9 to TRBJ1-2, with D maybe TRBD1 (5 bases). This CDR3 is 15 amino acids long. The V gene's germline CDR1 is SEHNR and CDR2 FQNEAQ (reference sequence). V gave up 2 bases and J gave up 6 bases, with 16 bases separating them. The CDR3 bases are TGTGCCAGCAGCTTACAGACGGACATATTCCATGGCTACACCTTC. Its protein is CASSLQTDIFHGYTF.

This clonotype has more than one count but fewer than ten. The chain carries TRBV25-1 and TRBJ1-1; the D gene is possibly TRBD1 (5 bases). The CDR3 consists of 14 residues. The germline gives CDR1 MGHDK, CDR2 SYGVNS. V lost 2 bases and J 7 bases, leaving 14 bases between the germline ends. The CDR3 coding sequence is TGTGCCAGCAGTGAAATTCTGGGGACGGTTGAAGCTTTCTTT. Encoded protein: CASSEILGTVEAFF.

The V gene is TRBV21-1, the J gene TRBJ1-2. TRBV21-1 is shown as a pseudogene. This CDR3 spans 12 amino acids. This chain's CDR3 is CASSAWLGGYTF. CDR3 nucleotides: TGTGCCAGCAGCGCGTGGTTGGGGGGCTACACCTTC.

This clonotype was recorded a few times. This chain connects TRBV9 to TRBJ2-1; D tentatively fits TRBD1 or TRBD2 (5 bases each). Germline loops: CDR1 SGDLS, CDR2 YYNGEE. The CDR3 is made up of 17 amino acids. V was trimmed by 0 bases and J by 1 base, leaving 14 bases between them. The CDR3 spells CASSVAPADKSYNEQFF. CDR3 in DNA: TGTGCCAGCAGCGTAGCTCCAGCGGACAAATCCTACAATGAGCAGTTCTTC.

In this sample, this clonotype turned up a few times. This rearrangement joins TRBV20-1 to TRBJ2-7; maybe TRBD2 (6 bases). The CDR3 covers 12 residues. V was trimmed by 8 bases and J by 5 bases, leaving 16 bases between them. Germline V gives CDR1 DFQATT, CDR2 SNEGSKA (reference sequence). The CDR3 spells CSKLRGLNEQYF. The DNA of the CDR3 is TGCAGTAAGTTGCGGGGTCTCAACGAGCAGTACTTC.

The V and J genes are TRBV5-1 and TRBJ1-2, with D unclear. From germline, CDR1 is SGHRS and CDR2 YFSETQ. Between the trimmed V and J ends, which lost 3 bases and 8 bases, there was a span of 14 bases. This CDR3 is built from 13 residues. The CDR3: CASSSNGPGGYTF. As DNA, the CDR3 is TGCGCCAGCAGCTCGAATGGTCCCGGAGGCTACACCTTC.

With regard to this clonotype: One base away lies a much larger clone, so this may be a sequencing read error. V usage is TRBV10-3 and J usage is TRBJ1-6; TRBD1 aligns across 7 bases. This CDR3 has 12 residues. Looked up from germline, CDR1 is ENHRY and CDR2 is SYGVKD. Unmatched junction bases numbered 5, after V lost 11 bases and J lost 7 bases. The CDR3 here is CAAADRNSPLHF. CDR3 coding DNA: TGTGCCGCCGCGGACAGGAATTCACCCCTCCACTTT.

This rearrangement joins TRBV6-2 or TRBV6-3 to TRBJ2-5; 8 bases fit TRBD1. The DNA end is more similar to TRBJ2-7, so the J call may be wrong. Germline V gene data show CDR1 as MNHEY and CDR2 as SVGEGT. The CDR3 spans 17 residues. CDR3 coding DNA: TGTGCCAGCAGTTACTCGATCCGGTCTCGGGACAGGTACGAGCAGTACTTC. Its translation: CASSYSIRSRDRYEQYF.

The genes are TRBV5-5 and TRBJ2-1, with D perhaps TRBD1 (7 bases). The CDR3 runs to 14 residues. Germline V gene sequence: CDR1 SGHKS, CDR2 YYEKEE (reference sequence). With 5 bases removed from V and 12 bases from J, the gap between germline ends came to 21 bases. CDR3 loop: CASRVQGGGGVQFF. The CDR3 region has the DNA TGTGCCAGCAGGGTTCAGGGGGGTGGGGGTGTGCAGTTCTTC.

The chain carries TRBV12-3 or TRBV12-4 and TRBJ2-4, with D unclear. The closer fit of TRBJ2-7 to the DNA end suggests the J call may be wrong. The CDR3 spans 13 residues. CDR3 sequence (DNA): TGTGCCAGCAGTTCGACGGCGACCGACGAGCAGTACTTC. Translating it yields CASSSTATDEQYF.

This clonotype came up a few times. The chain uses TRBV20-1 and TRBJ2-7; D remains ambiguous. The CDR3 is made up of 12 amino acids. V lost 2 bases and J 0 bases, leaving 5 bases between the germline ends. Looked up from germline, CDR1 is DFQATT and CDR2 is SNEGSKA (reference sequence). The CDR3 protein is CSARQDSYEQYF. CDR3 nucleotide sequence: TGCAGTGCTAGACAGGACTCCTACGAGCAGTACTTC.

The CDR3 coding sequence is TGTGCCAGCAGCTTAGCGGGGTATAACCAAGAGACCCAGTACTTC. It translates to CASSLAGYNQETQYF. The J gene is TRBJ2-5, the V gene TRBV7-2; no definite D call. CDR1 is SGHTA and CDR2 is FQGNSA in the germline V gene. Trimming pared 0 bases from V and 0 bases from J, leaving 8 bases between. This CDR3 is 15 amino acids long.

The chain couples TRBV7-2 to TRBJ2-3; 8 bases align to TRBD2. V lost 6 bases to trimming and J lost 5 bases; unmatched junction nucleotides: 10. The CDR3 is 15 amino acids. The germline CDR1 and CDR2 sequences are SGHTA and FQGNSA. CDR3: CASSGATSVGDTQYF. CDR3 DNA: TGTGCCAGCAGTGGGGCGACTAGCGTCGGAGATACGCAGTATTTT.

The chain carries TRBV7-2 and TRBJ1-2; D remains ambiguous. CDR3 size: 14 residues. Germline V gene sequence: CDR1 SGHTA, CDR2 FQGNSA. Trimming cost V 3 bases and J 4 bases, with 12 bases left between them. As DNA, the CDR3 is TGTGCCAGCAGCTTCGATTCCGGGGTCTATGGCTACACCTTC. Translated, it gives CASSFDSGVYGYTF.

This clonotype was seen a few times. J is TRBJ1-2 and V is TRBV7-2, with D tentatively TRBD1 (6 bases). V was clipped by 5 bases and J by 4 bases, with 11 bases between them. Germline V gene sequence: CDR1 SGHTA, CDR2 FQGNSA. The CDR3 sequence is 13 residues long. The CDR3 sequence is CASSLGTSYGYTF. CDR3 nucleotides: TGTGCCAGCAGCCTGGGGACAAGCTATGGCTACACCTTC.

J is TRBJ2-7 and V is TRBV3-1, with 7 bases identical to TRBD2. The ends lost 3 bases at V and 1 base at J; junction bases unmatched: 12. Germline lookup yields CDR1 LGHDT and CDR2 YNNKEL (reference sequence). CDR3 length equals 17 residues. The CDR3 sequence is CASSHRSLSGASYEQYF. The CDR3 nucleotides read TGTGCCAGCAGCCATAGATCGTTAAGCGGGGCTTCCTACGAGCAGTACTTC.